A selection of T cell receptor beta chains follows, all from one sample in a study of cytomegalovirus exposure and HLA in healthy donors. Clones were read by immunoSEQ multiplex PCR, and TCRdb kept only the in-frame ones, dropping some. The profile shows 200,000 to 250,000 clones, 80% to 90% of them singletons. Material for sequencing was PBMCs. These receptors came from a man aged 25-45 years in good health and CMV-seronegative. The CDR3 runs from the conserved cysteine through the conserved F or W. Each record gives: CDR3 protein, CDR3 DNA, V gene, D gene, clone size, J gene. A D gene is named only where the DNA matches it firmly. Size is stated for part of the rows, as once, few or many counts, or as a class when the clone is expanded.

cdr3_aa: CAISQTGEGEQYF
cdr3_nt: TGTGCCATCAGTCAGACAGGGGAAGGCGAGCAGTACTTC
v_call: TRBV10-3
d_call: TRBD1
clone_size: NA
j_call: TRBJ2-7

cdr3_aa: CATRQGPPYEQYF
cdr3_nt: TGTGCCACCAGACAGGGTCCCCCTTACGAGCAGTACTTC
v_call: TRBV6-5
d_call: TRBD1
clone_size: few
j_call: TRBJ2-7

cdr3_aa: CASSFTGGNTGELFF
cdr3_nt: TGTGCCAGCAGCTTTACCGGGGGGAACACCGGGGAGCTGTTTTTT
v_call: TRBV7-3
d_call: NA
clone_size: NA
j_call: TRBJ2-2

cdr3_aa: CASAVHTTGSGNTIYF
cdr3_nt: TGTGCCAGCGCTGTTCACACGACAGGCTCTGGAAACACCATATATTTT
v_call: TRBV27
d_call: NA
clone_size: NA
j_call: TRBJ1-3

cdr3_aa: CASSDSMGQGSPVYF
cdr3_nt: TGTGCCAGCAGTGACTCGATGGGACAGGGGTCCCCCGTGTACTTC
v_call: TRBV6-4
d_call: TRBD1
clone_size: NA
j_call: TRBJ2-7

cdr3_aa: CASSVGLQGEETQYF
cdr3_nt: TGTGCCAGCAGCGTAGGATTACAGGGGGAAGAGACCCAGTACTTC
v_call: TRBV9
d_call: TRBD1
clone_size: NA
j_call: TRBJ2-5

cdr3_aa: CASSSPVNTEAFF
cdr3_nt: TGTGCCAGCAGCTCCCCAGTGAACACTGAAGCTTTCTTT
v_call: TRBV7-9
d_call: NA
clone_size: NA
j_call: TRBJ1-1

cdr3_aa: CASIGLASSDTQYF
cdr3_nt: TGTGCCAGCATTGGACTAGCGAGTTCAGATACGCAGTATTTT
v_call: TRBV27
d_call: TRBD2
clone_size: NA
j_call: TRBJ2-3

cdr3_aa: CATSRDLEPGGWDTQYF
cdr3_nt: TGTGCCACCAGCAGAGATTTGGAGCCAGGGGGATGGGATACGCAGTATTTT
v_call: TRBV15
d_call: TRBD1
clone_size: once
j_call: TRBJ2-3

cdr3_aa: CASSESATSAYEQYF
cdr3_nt: TGCGCCAGCAGTGAGTCAGCGACTAGCGCGTACGAGCAGTACTTC
v_call: TRBV10-2
d_call: TRBD2
clone_size: NA
j_call: TRBJ2-7

cdr3_aa: CASSREGSGRHQETQYF
cdr3_nt: TGTGCCAGCAGCCGGGAGGGTAGCGGGAGGCACCAAGAGACCCAGTACTTC
v_call: TRBV5-8
d_call: TRBD2
clone_size: few
j_call: TRBJ2-5

cdr3_aa: CASSQGASWTQYF
cdr3_nt: TGCGCCAGCAGCCAAGGGGCGTCTTGGACCCAGTACTTC
v_call: TRBV4-1
d_call: NA
clone_size: NA
j_call: TRBJ2-5

cdr3_aa: CASSSRGRHTGELFF
cdr3_nt: TGTGCCAGCAGCTCGCGGGGGCGCCACACCGGGGAGCTGTTTTTT
v_call: TRBV7-8
d_call: NA
clone_size: NA
j_call: TRBJ2-2

cdr3_aa: CASNSGGVETQYF
cdr3_nt: TGTGCCAGCAATAGCGGGGGCGTGGAGACCCAGTACTTC
v_call: TRBV9
d_call: TRBD2
clone_size: NA
j_call: TRBJ2-5

cdr3_aa: CASSSTWGPVGVSEAFF
cdr3_nt: TGTGCCAGCAGCTCCACTTGGGGGCCGGTTGGGGTAAGTGAAGCTTTCTTT
v_call: TRBV9
d_call: NA
clone_size: NA
j_call: TRBJ1-1

cdr3_aa: CASSLGGGAYNEQFF
cdr3_nt: TGCGCCAGCAGCTTGGGCGGGGGGGCCTACAATGAGCAGTTCTTC
v_call: TRBV5-1
d_call: TRBD2
clone_size: once
j_call: TRBJ2-1

cdr3_aa: CASSQDPGQGREDEKLVF
cdr3_nt: TGTGCCAGCAGCCAAGATCCGGGACAGGGTAGGGAGGATGAAAAACTGGTTTTT
v_call: TRBV4-2
d_call: TRBD1
clone_size: NA
j_call: TRBJ1-4

cdr3_aa: CASTPPSGAREKLFF
cdr3_nt: TGTGCCAGCACCCCGCCATCTGGGGCGAGGGAAAAACTGTTTTTT
v_call: TRBV27
d_call: NA
clone_size: NA
j_call: TRBJ1-4

cdr3_aa: CATDSGNQPQHF
cdr3_nt: TGTGCCACTGACAGCGGCAATCAGCCCCAGCATTTT
v_call: TRBV28
d_call: NA
clone_size: few
j_call: TRBJ1-5

cdr3_aa: CASRPALNYGYTF
cdr3_nt: TGCGCCAGCAGGCCCGCTCTAAACTATGGCTACACCTTC
v_call: TRBV5-1
d_call: NA
clone_size: NA
j_call: TRBJ1-2

cdr3_aa: CASSYIAGGPTDTQYF
cdr3_nt: TGTGCCAGCAGTTACATAGCGGGGGGGCCCACAGATACGCAGTATTTT
v_call: TRBV6-5
d_call: TRBD2
clone_size: NA
j_call: TRBJ2-3

cdr3_aa: CASSLWGHGNYGYTF
cdr3_nt: TGTGCCAGCAGCTTGTGGGGACACGGTAACTATGGCTACACCTTC
v_call: TRBV5-4
d_call: NA
clone_size: NA
j_call: TRBJ1-2

cdr3_aa: CASSLVGASVLTF
cdr3_nt: TGTGCCAGCAGTCTTGTTGGGGCCAGCGTCCTGACTTTC
v_call: TRBV7-3
d_call: NA
clone_size: NA
j_call: TRBJ2-6

cdr3_aa: CASRLQGAGETQYF
cdr3_nt: TGTGCCAGCAGATTACAGGGGGCCGGCGAGACCCAGTACTTC
v_call: TRBV6-1
d_call: TRBD1
clone_size: NA
j_call: TRBJ2-5

cdr3_aa: CASSELADTGELFF
cdr3_nt: TGTGCCAGCAGTGAACTAGCGGACACCGGGGAGCTGTTTTTT
v_call: TRBV6-4
d_call: TRBD2
clone_size: NA
j_call: TRBJ2-2

cdr3_aa: CASSYPTGGSNQPQHF
cdr3_nt: TGTGCCAGCAGTTACCCGACGGGTGGGAGCAATCAGCCCCAGCATTTT
v_call: TRBV6-6
d_call: NA
clone_size: NA
j_call: TRBJ1-5

cdr3_aa: CASSPGSLAEPQHF
cdr3_nt: TGTGCCAGCAGTCCGGGGAGCCTGGCGGAGCCCCAGCATTTT
v_call: TRBV28
d_call: NA
clone_size: NA
j_call: TRBJ1-5

cdr3_aa: CASSPRQGVNQPQHF
cdr3_nt: TGTGCCAGCAGTCCACGACAGGGTGTGAATCAGCCCCAGCATTTT
v_call: TRBV27
d_call: TRBD1
clone_size: NA
j_call: TRBJ1-5

cdr3_aa: CASSAGTGPSSYEQYF
cdr3_nt: TGTGCCAGCAGCGCCGGGACAGGGCCGTCCTCCTACGAGCAGTACTTC
v_call: TRBV5-6
d_call: TRBD1
clone_size: NA
j_call: TRBJ2-7

cdr3_aa: CASSLVTGSNQPQHF
cdr3_nt: TGTGCCAGCAGCTTAGTGACAGGAAGCAATCAGCCCCAGCATTTT
v_call: TRBV7-2
d_call: NA
clone_size: NA
j_call: TRBJ1-5

cdr3_aa: CASRPTSGGTSTDTQYF
cdr3_nt: TGTGCCAGCAGACCGACTAGCGGGGGGACAAGCACAGATACGCAGTATTTT
v_call: TRBV2
d_call: TRBD2
clone_size: NA
j_call: TRBJ2-3

cdr3_aa: CASSFRGNGYTF
cdr3_nt: TGTGCCAGCAGTTTTAGGGGGAATGGCTACACCTTC
v_call: TRBV28
d_call: NA
clone_size: NA
j_call: TRBJ1-2

cdr3_aa: CASSLVGGNYEQYF
cdr3_nt: TGTGCCAGCAGTTTAGTCGGCGGGAACTACGAGCAGTACTTC
v_call: TRBV28
d_call: NA
clone_size: NA
j_call: TRBJ2-7

cdr3_aa: CASSMWTGDNEQFF
cdr3_nt: TGTGCCAGTAGTATGTGGACAGGGGACAATGAGCAGTTCTTC
v_call: TRBV19
d_call: TRBD1
clone_size: NA
j_call: TRBJ2-1

cdr3_aa: CASRQGASLIHGYTF
cdr3_nt: TGTGCCAGCCGACAGGGGGCTTCCCTAATCCATGGCTACACCTTC
v_call: TRBV6-5
d_call: TRBD1
clone_size: NA
j_call: TRBJ1-2

cdr3_aa: CASSIRPLGGQETQYF
cdr3_nt: TGTGCCAGTAGTATAAGGCCCCTCGGGGGGCAAGAGACCCAGTACTTC
v_call: TRBV19
d_call: TRBD2
clone_size: NA
j_call: TRBJ2-5

cdr3_aa: CSVEGGARTDTQYF
cdr3_nt: TGCAGCGTTGAAGGCGGGGCCCGGACGGATACGCAGTATTTT
v_call: TRBV29-1
d_call: NA
clone_size: NA
j_call: TRBJ2-3

cdr3_aa: CASSLPTGNTEAFF
cdr3_nt: TGTGCCAGCAGCCTACCAACAGGGAACACTGAAGCTTTCTTT
v_call: TRBV4-2
d_call: NA
clone_size: NA
j_call: TRBJ1-1

cdr3_aa: CASRLRTSVSEQYF
cdr3_nt: TGTGCCAGCAGACTAAGGACTAGTGTAAGCGAGCAGTACTTC
v_call: TRBV7-2
d_call: TRBD2
clone_size: NA
j_call: TRBJ2-7

cdr3_aa: CASSQGGRGNYNEQFF
cdr3_nt: TGCGCCAGCAGCCAAGGGGGCAGGGGGAACTACAATGAGCAGTTCTTC
v_call: TRBV4-3
d_call: TRBD1
clone_size: NA
j_call: TRBJ2-1

cdr3_aa: CASRARLAGGRDTQYF
cdr3_nt: TGTGCCAGCAGAGCCCGGCTAGCGGGGGGGAGAGATACGCAGTATTTT
v_call: TRBV4-2
d_call: TRBD2
clone_size: once
j_call: TRBJ2-3

cdr3_aa: CASSQRTSGGGEQFF
cdr3_nt: TGCGCCAGCAGCCAACGGACTAGCGGGGGTGGTGAGCAGTTCTTC
v_call: TRBV5-1
d_call: TRBD2
clone_size: NA
j_call: TRBJ2-1

cdr3_aa: CASSLVTNSYEQYF
cdr3_nt: TGTGCCAGCAGCTTAGTGACAAATTCCTACGAGCAGTACTTC
v_call: TRBV7-9
d_call: NA
clone_size: NA
j_call: TRBJ2-7

cdr3_aa: CASSESGGRNYGYTF
cdr3_nt: TGTGCCAGCAGTGAATCAGGGGGCCGGAACTATGGCTACACCTTC
v_call: TRBV6-1
d_call: TRBD1
clone_size: NA
j_call: TRBJ1-2

cdr3_aa: CSVVSRHGQGRNGYTF
cdr3_nt: TGCAGCGTTGTCTCCCGACATGGACAGGGAAGGAACGGCTACACCTTC
v_call: TRBV29-1
d_call: TRBD1
clone_size: NA
j_call: TRBJ1-2

cdr3_aa: CASSDRVGGELFF
cdr3_nt: TGCGCCAGCAGTGACAGGGTTGGCGGGGAGCTGTTTTTT
v_call: TRBV10-1
d_call: NA
clone_size: NA
j_call: TRBJ2-2

cdr3_aa: CSVIIRVPQGANEKLFF
cdr3_nt: TGCAGCGTGATTATTCGAGTCCCACAGGGGGCGAATGAAAAACTGTTTTTT
v_call: TRBV29-1
d_call: TRBD1
clone_size: NA
j_call: TRBJ1-4

cdr3_aa: CASSSGQGGHTIYF
cdr3_nt: TGTGCCAGCAGTTCGGGACAGGGAGGACACACCATATATTTT
v_call: TRBV28
d_call: TRBD1
clone_size: NA
j_call: TRBJ1-3

cdr3_aa: CASSSGAPGQSTGELFF
cdr3_nt: TGTGCCAGCAGCTCCGGGGCCCCGGGACAGAGCACCGGGGAGCTGTTTTTT
v_call: TRBV7-2
d_call: TRBD1
clone_size: once
j_call: TRBJ2-2

cdr3_aa: CASSGGTGGTGASVLTF
cdr3_nt: TGTGCCAGCAGCGGGGGGACAGGGGGTACTGGGGCCAGCGTCCTGACTTTC
v_call: TRBV11-3
d_call: TRBD1
clone_size: NA
j_call: TRBJ2-6

cdr3_aa: CASSLAGLRQEAFF
cdr3_nt: TGTGCCAGCAGCTTAGCGGGGTTAAGACAGGAAGCTTTCTTT
v_call: TRBV7-2
d_call: NA
clone_size: NA
j_call: TRBJ1-1

cdr3_aa: CASSPRTGTGNTIYF
cdr3_nt: TGTGCCAGCTCACCGAGAACAGGAACGGGAAACACCATATATTTT
v_call: TRBV18
d_call: NA
clone_size: NA
j_call: TRBJ1-3

cdr3_aa: CASSVEDSSYEQYF
cdr3_nt: TGTGCCAGCAGCGTTGAGGACAGCTCCTACGAGCAGTACTTC
v_call: TRBV9
d_call: NA
clone_size: NA
j_call: TRBJ2-7

cdr3_aa: CASSIDPGQTYEQYF
cdr3_nt: TGTGCCAGTAGTATAGATCCGGGACAAACCTACGAGCAGTACTTC
v_call: TRBV19
d_call: NA
clone_size: few
j_call: TRBJ2-7

cdr3_aa: CASSSDYSGASVLTF
cdr3_nt: TGTGCCAGCAGCTCTGATTACTCTGGGGCCAGCGTCCTGACTTTC
v_call: TRBV7-9
d_call: NA
clone_size: few
j_call: TRBJ2-6

cdr3_aa: CASSVEGGVGPNTEAFF
cdr3_nt: TGTGCCAGCAGCGTAGAAGGGGGCGTGGGACCCAACACTGAAGCTTTCTTT
v_call: TRBV9
d_call: TRBD1
clone_size: NA
j_call: TRBJ1-1

cdr3_aa: CASSPTDRTLYEQYF
cdr3_nt: TGTGCCAGCTCACCTACGGACAGAACCCTCTACGAGCAGTACTTC
v_call: TRBV18
d_call: NA
clone_size: NA
j_call: TRBJ2-7